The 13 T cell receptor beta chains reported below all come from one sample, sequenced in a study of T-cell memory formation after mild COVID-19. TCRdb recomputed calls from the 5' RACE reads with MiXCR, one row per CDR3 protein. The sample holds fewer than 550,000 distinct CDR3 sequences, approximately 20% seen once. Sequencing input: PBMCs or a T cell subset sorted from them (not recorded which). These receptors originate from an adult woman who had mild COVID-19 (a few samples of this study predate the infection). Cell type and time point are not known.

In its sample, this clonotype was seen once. The CDR3 sequence is CASRPGTSGRTEQFF. The CDR3, as DNA: TGTGCCAGCAGGCCCGGGACTAGCGGGAGAACTGAGCAGTTCTTC. This chain links TRBV12-3 or TRBV12-4 with TRBJ2-1; 14 positions match TRBD2. The CDR3 length is 15 residues. Trimming cost V 6 bases and J 9 bases; bases outside gene matches: 7.

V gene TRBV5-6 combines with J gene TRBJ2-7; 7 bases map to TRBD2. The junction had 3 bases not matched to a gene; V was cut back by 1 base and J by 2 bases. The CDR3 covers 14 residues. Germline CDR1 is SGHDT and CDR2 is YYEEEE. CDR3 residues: CASSLTGGTYEQYF. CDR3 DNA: TGTGCCAGCAGCTTGACGGGGGGTACCTACGAGCAGTACTTC.

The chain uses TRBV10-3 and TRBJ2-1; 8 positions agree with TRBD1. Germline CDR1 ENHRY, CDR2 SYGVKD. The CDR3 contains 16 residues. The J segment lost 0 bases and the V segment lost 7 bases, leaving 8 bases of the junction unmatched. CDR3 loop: CAIMGTGPSSYNEQFF. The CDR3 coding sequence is TGTGCCATCATGGGGACAGGCCCAAGCTCCTACAATGAGCAGTTCTTC.

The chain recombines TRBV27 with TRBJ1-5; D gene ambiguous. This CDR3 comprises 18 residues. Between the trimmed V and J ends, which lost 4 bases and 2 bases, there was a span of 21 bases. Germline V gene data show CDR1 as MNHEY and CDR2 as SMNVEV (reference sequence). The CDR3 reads CASSSLPGRSGGNQPQHF. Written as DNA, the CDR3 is TGTGCCAGCAGTTCACTACCTGGCAGGTCGGGTGGCAATCAGCCCCAGCATTTT.

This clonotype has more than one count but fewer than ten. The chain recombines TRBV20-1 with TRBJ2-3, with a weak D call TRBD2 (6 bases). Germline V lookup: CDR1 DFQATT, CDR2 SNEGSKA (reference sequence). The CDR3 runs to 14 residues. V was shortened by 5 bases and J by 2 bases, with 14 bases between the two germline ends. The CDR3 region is CSAPFGGVTDTQYF. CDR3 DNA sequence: TGCAGTGCTCCCTTCGGGGGAGTCACAGATACGCAGTATTTT.

CDR3 bases: TGTGCCAGCAGGACGCCAGGGGGCACAGATACGCAGTATTTT. This sequence encodes CASRTPGGTDTQYF. The V call is TRBV27, the J call TRBJ2-3; maybe TRBD1 (6 bases). This CDR3 region has 14 residues. Germline lookup yields CDR1 MNHEY and CDR2 SMNVEV (reference sequence). The V gene lost 6 bases and the J gene lost 1 base, with 11 bases spanning the gap.

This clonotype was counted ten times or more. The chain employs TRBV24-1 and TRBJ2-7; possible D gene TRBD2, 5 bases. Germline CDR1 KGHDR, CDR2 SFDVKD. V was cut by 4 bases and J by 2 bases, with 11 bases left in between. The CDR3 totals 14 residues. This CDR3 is CATSESSGTYEQYF. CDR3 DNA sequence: TGTGCCACCAGTGAGTCGAGCGGTACCTACGAGCAGTACTTC.

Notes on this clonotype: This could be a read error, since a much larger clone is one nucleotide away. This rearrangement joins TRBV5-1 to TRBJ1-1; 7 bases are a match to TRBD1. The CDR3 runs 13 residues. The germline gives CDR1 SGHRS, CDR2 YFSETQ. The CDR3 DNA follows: TGCGCCAGCAGCGTCGACAGGGACACTGAAGCTTACTTT. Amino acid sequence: CASSVDRDTEAYF.

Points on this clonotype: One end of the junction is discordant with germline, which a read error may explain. The CDR3 nucleotides read TGTGCCACCAGGAGAGGGACTAGCGGGAGCGGAGAGACCCAGTACTTC. Protein sequence: CATRRGTSGSGETQYF. The J gene is TRBJ2-5, the V gene TRBV15; TRBD2 agrees at 14 bases. The germline V gene has CDR1 LNHNV and CDR2 YYDKDF (reference sequence). CDR3 length: 16 residues.

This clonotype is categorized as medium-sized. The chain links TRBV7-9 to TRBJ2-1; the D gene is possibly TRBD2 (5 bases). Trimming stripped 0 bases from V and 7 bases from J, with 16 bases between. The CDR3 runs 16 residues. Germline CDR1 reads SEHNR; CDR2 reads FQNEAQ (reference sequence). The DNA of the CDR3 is TGTGCCAGCAGCTTAGCGCTAGGAGGAGCGCGGAATGAGCAGTTCTTC. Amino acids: CASSLALGGARNEQFF.

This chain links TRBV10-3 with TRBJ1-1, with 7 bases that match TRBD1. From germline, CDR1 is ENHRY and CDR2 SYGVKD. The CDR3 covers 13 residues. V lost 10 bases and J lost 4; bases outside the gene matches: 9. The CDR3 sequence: CATRGTASTEAFF. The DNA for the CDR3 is TGTGCCACCCGAGGGACAGCCTCCACTGAAGCTTTCTTT.

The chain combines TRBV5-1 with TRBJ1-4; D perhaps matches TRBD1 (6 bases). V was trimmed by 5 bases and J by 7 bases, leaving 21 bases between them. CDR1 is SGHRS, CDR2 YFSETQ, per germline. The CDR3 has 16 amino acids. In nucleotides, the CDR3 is TGCGCCAGCAGTCAGCAGGAGGGGGTTAAAGTTGAAAAACTGTTTTTT. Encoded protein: CASSQQEGVKVEKLFF. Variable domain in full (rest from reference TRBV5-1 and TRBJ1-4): KAGVTQTPRYLIKTRGQQVTLSCSPISGHRSVSWYQQTPGQGLQFLFEYFSETQRNKGNFPGRFSGRQFSNSRSEMNVSTLELGDSALYLCASSQQEGVKVEKLFFGSGTQLSVL.

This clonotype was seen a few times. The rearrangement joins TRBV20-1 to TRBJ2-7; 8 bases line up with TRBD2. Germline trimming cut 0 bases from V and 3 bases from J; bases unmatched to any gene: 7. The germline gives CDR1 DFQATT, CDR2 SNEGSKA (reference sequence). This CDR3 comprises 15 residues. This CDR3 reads CSARDRGGAVYEQYF. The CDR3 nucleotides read TGCAGTGCTAGAGATCGGGGGGGTGCGGTCTACGAGCAGTACTTC.